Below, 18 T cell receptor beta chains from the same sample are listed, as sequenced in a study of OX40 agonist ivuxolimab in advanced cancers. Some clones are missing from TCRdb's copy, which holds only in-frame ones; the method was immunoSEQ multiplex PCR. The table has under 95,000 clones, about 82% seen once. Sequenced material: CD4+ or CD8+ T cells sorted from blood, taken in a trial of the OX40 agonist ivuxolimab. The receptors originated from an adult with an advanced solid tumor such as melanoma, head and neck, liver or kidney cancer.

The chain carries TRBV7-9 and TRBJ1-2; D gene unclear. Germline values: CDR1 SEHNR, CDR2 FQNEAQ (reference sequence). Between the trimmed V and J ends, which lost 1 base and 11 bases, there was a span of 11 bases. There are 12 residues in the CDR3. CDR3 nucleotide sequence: TGTGCCAGCAGCTTAGGGGCCAGAGGGTACACCTTC. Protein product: CASSLGARGYTF.

CDR3 region: CASRTNYEQYF. DNA of the CDR3: TGTGCCAGCAGGACCAACTACGAGCAGTACTTC. The J gene is TRBJ2-7, the V gene TRBV6-1, with D uncertain. The ends were cut back, 6 bases at V and 3 bases at J, with 6 bases in the middle. Germline V gene lookup returns CDR1 MNHNS and CDR2 SASEGT. This CDR3 region has 11 residues.

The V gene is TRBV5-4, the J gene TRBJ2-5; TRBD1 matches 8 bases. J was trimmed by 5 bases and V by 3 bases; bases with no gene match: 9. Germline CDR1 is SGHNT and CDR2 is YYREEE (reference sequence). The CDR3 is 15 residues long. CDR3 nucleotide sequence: TGTGCCAGCAGCTCAGGGGGCGCGGGGAAGGAGACCCAGTACTTC. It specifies CASSSGGAGKETQYF.

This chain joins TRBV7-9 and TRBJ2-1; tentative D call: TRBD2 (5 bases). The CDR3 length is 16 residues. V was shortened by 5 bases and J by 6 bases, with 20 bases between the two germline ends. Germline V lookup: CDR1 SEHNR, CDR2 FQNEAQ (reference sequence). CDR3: CASSPPGLQEVNEQFF. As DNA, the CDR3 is TGTGCCAGCAGCCCACCTGGTCTGCAGGAGGTCAATGAGCAGTTCTTC.

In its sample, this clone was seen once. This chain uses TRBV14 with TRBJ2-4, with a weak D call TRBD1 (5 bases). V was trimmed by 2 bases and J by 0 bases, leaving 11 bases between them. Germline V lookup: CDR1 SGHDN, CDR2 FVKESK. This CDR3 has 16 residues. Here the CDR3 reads CASSQTQGLAKNIQYF. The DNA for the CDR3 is TGTGCCAGCAGCCAAACCCAGGGTCTAGCCAAAAACATTCAGTACTTC.

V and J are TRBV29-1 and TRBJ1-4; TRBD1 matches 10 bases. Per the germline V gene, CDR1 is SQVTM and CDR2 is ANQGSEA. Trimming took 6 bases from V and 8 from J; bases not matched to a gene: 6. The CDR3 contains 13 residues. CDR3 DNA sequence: TGCAGCGTGGGGACAGGGGTTTTCGAAAAACTGTTTTTT. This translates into CSVGTGVFEKLFF.

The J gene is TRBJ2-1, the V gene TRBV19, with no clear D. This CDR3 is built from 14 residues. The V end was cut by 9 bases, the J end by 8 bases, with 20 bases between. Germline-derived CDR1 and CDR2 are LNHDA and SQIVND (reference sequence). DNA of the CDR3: TGTGCCAGCCGCGAAGAACAGTTTTCCCATGAGCAGTTCTTC. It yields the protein CASREEQFSHEQFF.

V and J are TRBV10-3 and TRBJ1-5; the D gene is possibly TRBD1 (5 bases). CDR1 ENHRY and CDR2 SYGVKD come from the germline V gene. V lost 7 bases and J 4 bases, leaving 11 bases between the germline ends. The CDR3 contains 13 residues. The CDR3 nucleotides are TGTGCCATCACGGGGGGTGGAAATCAGCCCCAGCATTTT. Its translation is CAITGGGNQPQHF.

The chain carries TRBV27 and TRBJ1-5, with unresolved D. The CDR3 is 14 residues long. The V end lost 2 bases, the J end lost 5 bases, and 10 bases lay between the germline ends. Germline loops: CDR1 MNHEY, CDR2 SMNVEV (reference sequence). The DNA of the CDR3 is TGTGCCAGCAGTTTAGAACGGAATTATCAGCCCCAGCATTTT. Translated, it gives CASSLERNYQPQHF.

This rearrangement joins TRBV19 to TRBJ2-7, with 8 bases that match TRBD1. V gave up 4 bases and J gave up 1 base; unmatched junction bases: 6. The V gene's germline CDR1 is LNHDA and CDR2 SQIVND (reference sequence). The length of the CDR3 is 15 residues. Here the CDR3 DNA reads TGTGCCAGTAGTAGGTCGGACAGGGAATCCTACGAGCAGTACTTC. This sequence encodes CASSRSDRESYEQYF.

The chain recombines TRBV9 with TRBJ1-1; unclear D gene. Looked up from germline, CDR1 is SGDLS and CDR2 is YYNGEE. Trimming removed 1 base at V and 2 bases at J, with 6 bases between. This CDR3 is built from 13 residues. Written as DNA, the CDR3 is TGTGCCAGCAGCGTAAGCAGAAACACTGAAGCTTTCTTT. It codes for CASSVSRNTEAFF.

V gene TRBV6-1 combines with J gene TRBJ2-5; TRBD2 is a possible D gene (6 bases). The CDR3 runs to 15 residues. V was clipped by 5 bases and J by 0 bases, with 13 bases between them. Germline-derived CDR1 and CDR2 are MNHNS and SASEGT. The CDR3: CASSLTGTYQETQYF. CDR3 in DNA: TGTGCCAGCAGTTTGACCGGGACTTACCAAGAGACCCAGTACTTC.

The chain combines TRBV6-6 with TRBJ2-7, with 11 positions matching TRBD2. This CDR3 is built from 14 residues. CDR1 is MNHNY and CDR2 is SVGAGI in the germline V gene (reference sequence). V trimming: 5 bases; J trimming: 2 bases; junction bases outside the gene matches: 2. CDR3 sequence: CASSRLAGTYEQYF. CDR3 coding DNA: TGTGCCAGCAGTCGACTAGCGGGGACCTACGAGCAGTACTTC.

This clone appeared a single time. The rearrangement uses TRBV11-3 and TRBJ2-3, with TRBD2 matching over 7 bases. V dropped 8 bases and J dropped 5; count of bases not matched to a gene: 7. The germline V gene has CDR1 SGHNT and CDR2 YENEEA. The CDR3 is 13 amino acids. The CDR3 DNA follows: TGTGCCAGCCGCAGCCGGGGGGAAGATACGCAGTATTTT. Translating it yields CASRSRGEDTQYF.

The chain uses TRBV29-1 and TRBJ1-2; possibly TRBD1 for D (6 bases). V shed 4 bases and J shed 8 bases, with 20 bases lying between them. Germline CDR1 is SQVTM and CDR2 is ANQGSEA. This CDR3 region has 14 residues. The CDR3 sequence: CSVARDTGLGGYTF. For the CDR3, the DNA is TGCAGCGTTGCGCGGGACACGGGCCTCGGGGGCTACACCTTC.

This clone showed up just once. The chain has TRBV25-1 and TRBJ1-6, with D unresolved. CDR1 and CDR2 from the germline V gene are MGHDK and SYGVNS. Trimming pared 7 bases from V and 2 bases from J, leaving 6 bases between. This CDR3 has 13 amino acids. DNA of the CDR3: TGTGCCAGCAACCAGGCCTATAATTCACCCCTCCACTTT. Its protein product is CASNQAYNSPLHF. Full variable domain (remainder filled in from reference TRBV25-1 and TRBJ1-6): EADIYQTPRYLVIGTGKKITLECSQTMGHDKMYWYQQDPGMELHLIHYSYGVNSTEKGDLSSESTVSRIRTEHFPLTLESARPSHTSQYLCASNQAYNSPLHFGNGTRLTVT.

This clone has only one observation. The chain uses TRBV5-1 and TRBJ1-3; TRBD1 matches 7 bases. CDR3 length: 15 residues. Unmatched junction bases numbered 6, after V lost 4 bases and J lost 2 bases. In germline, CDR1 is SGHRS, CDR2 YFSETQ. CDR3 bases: TGCGCCAGCAGCGCAACAGGGGATGCTGGAAACACCATATATTTT. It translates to CASSATGDAGNTIYF.

The DNA of the CDR3 is TGTGCCAGCAGGTCGCTGGCTAACTATGGCTACACCTTC. Protein product: CASRSLANYGYTF. This chain joins TRBV6-6 and TRBJ1-2; D ambiguous. The CDR3 runs to 13 residues. The germline CDR1 and CDR2 sequences are MNHNY and SVGAGI (reference sequence). The V and J ends lost 6 bases and 0 bases respectively, with 8 bases between them.